One sample yielded the 26 T cell receptor beta chains listed below, sequenced in a study of T-cell memory formation after mild COVID-19. TCRdb used MiXCR to reprocess the 5' RACE reads, holding one entry per CDR3 protein. The repertoire consists of some 120,000 distinct CDR3 sequences, with about 6.5% occurring once and the leading ten covering approximately 2.3%. The sequenced sample consisted of PBMCs or a T cell subset sorted from them (not recorded which). Receptor source: an adult woman who had mild COVID-19 (a few samples of this study predate the infection). Cell type and time point are not known.

The chain employs TRBV5-3 and TRBJ2-1, with D unclear. TRBV5-3 is classed as an ORF, of uncertain function. The CDR3 sequence is 13 residues long. V dropped 3 bases and J dropped 6 bases, with 10 bases sitting between them. The CDR3 nucleotides are TGTGCCAGAAGCTCCTCATGGCGCAATGAGCAGTTCTTC. Protein sequence: CARSSSWRNEQFF.

This clonotype has at least ten counts. This chain joins TRBV18 and TRBJ1-5; unclear D gene. The length of the CDR3 is 15 residues. The germline V gene has CDR1 KGHSH and CDR2 LQKENI. The V gene lost 2 bases and the J gene lost 5 bases, with 13 bases spanning the gap. In DNA, the CDR3 is TGTGCCAGCTCACCAGTAGGGTATGAGGATCAGCCCCAGCATTTT. Translation: CASSPVGYEDQPQHF.

The CDR3, as DNA: TGTGCCAGCAGCTTAGTGACTAGCTCCTACAATGAGCAGTTCTTC. Amino acids: CASSLVTSSYNEQFF. The chain couples TRBV7-9 to TRBJ2-1; D is perhaps TRBD2 (6 bases). Germline CDR1 reads SEHNR; CDR2 reads FQNEAQ (reference sequence). Trimming stripped 1 base from V and 0 bases from J, with 7 bases between. The CDR3 is made up of 15 amino acids.

This clonotype was recorded at least ten times. The V call is TRBV5-1, the J call TRBJ2-1; D gene ambiguous. V lost 0 bases and J 5 bases, leaving 15 bases between the germline ends. The CDR3 totals 16 residues. Germline V gene lookup returns CDR1 SGHRS and CDR2 YFSETQ. The CDR3 loop is CASSLGPRVEHNEQFF. CDR3 DNA: TGCGCCAGCAGCTTGGGGCCTAGGGTCGAGCACAATGAGCAGTTCTTC.

The chain is built from TRBV30 and TRBJ2-7; D is unresolved. The CDR3 has 15 amino acids. V was clipped by 4 bases and J by 6 bases, with 22 bases between them. From germline, CDR1 is GTSNPN and CDR2 SVGIG (reference sequence). The CDR3 region has the DNA TGTGCCTGGAAGCTTCAGACGGCCCCCCGAGGCGAGCAGTACTTC. Protein sequence: CAWKLQTAPRGEQYF.

This rearrangement joins TRBV20-1 to TRBJ2-7; 7 bases align to TRBD2. V was pared by 1 base and J by 4 bases, with 13 bases of the junction left unmatched. The germline gives CDR1 DFQATT, CDR2 SNEGSKA (reference sequence). This CDR3 comprises 16 residues. In DNA, the CDR3 is TGCAGTGCTAGAGTGCCCCGACTAGCCTCGAAGTACGAGCAGTACTTC. Protein sequence: CSARVPRLASKYEQYF.

This clonotype was detected ten times or more. This sequence joins TRBV12-3 or TRBV12-4 and TRBJ2-1; 8 bases are shared with TRBD2. V was clipped by 3 bases and J by 6 bases; unmatched bases: 7. This CDR3 comprises 15 residues. CDR3 nucleotides: TGTGCCAGCAGTTTTAGAGCGGGGGCTGTCAATGAGCAGTTCTTC. As protein: CASSFRAGAVNEQFF.

This clonotype was detected only a few times. J is TRBJ1-2 and V is TRBV24-1; D gene ambiguous. This CDR3 is 18 amino acids long. V lost 2 bases to trimming and J lost 5 bases, with 23 bases between them. CDR1 and CDR2 from the germline V gene are KGHDR and SFDVKD. The CDR3 loop is CATSDSGELSFLLYGYTF. The CDR3 DNA reads as TGTGCCACCAGTGATTCAGGCGAATTATCCTTTCTATTGTATGGCTACACCTTC.

This clonotype was seen many times. The chain recombines TRBV10-3 with TRBJ2-7, with D maybe TRBD1 (6 bases). Germline V gene sequence: CDR1 ENHRY, CDR2 SYGVKD. Trimming pared 4 bases from V and 2 bases from J, leaving 9 bases between. The CDR3 contains 13 residues. Here the CDR3 DNA reads TGTGCCATCAGTGTTCAGGGGCCCTACGAGCAGTACTTC. Translation gives CAISVQGPYEQYF.

This clonotype has only a few counts. The chain has TRBV5-1 and TRBJ2-3, with TRBD1 matching over 7 bases. The CDR3 has 14 amino acids. Germline CDR1 is SGHRS and CDR2 is YFSETQ. The V and J ends lost 5 bases and 7 bases, in that order; junction bases with no gene match: 10. CDR3 region: CASRTGTDTYTQYF. Here the CDR3 DNA reads TGCGCCAGCAGGACCGGGACAGACACCTATACGCAGTATTTT.

The V and J genes are TRBV2 and TRBJ2-5, with TRBD2 identical over 10 bases. Germline V gene lookup returns CDR1 SNHLY and CDR2 FYNNEI. J was trimmed by 1 base and V by 2 bases; bases with no gene match: 10. The CDR3 length is 18 residues. This CDR3 reads CASSEWASGGARQETQYF. CDR3 nucleotides: TGTGCCAGCAGTGAATGGGCTAGCGGGGGAGCCCGCCAAGAGACCCAGTACTTC.

In its sample, this clonotype was seen a few times. This chain connects TRBV29-1 to TRBJ2-1, with D tentatively TRBD1 (6 bases). This CDR3 comprises 14 residues. V lost 6 bases to trimming and J lost 5 bases, with 17 bases between them. CDR1 is SQVTM, CDR2 ANQGSEA, per germline. The CDR3 DNA reads TGCAGCGTCGAACGACTTGGGGGCAACAATGAGCAGTTCTTC. This encodes CSVERLGGNNEQFF.

There are many counts of this clonotype. The rearrangement joins TRBV10-3 to TRBJ1-2, with TRBD1 identical over 7 bases. Trimming removed 4 bases from V and 2 bases from J; junction bases left unmatched: 7. The germline gives CDR1 ENHRY, CDR2 SYGVKD. There are 15 residues in the CDR3. The CDR3 is CAISGGEGANYGYTF. The CDR3 DNA sequence: TGTGCCATCAGTGGAGGTGAGGGGGCCAACTATGGCTACACCTTC.

This clonotype has only a few counts. The chain carries TRBV4-2 and TRBJ1-1; the D is unclear. Trimming took 4 bases from V and 0 from J, leaving 12 bases between them. Germline CDR1 LGHNA, CDR2 YNFKEQ. The CDR3 runs to 15 residues. CDR3 nucleotide sequence: TGTGCCAGCAGCCCAGAAGCTACCCTGAACACTGAAGCTTTCTTT. Translated, it gives CASSPEATLNTEAFF.

The sample holds a few counts of this clonotype. J is TRBJ2-2 and V is TRBV19, with D possibly being TRBD2 (6 bases). V dropped 1 base and J dropped 6 bases, with 15 bases sitting between them. Germline assignment: CDR1 LNHDA and CDR2 SQIVND (reference sequence). The CDR3 totals 16 residues. The chain's CDR3 is CASSIGQGGGAGELFF. CDR3 nucleotide sequence: TGTGCCAGTAGTATAGGGCAGGGCGGCGGGGCCGGGGAGCTGTTTTTT.

This clonotype was seen ten or more times. The rearrangement joins TRBV7-2 to TRBJ2-7, with a weak D call TRBD2 (6 bases). Germline assignment: CDR1 SGHTA and CDR2 FQGNSA. Trimming left V 0 bases short and J 5 bases short, with 8 bases between. The CDR3 covers 13 residues. CDR3 nucleotides: TGTGCCAGCAGCTTAGCGCGGGACCACGAGCAGTACTTC. Translated: CASSLARDHEQYF.

This clonotype was observed a handful of times. The rearrangement uses TRBV4-3 and TRBJ2-5; possibly TRBD1 for D (5 bases). Germline values: CDR1 LGHNA, CDR2 YSLEER. The CDR3 sequence is 16 residues long. V lost 0 bases, J lost 3 bases, and 14 bases lay in between. CDR3 amino acids: CASSQEGADREETQYF. The DNA of the CDR3 is TGCGCCAGCAGCCAAGAAGGGGCGGATCGTGAAGAGACCCAGTACTTC.

This clonotype occurred many times. CDR3 amino acids: CASTTLAERNEQFF. The DNA of the CDR3 is TGTGCCAGCACCACCCTAGCGGAGCGCAATGAGCAGTTCTTC. This chain joins TRBV6-5 and TRBJ2-1, with TRBD2 identical over 7 bases. The germline V gene has CDR1 MNHEY and CDR2 SVGAGI. This CDR3 has 14 amino acids. With V trimmed by 7 bases and J by 6 bases, 9 bases remained unmatched.

This chain uses TRBV18 with TRBJ2-4; D remains unclear. Deletions cut 0 bases from V and 6 bases from J, with 9 bases between. The length of the CDR3 is 14 residues. Per germline, CDR1 KGHSH and CDR2 LQKENI. The CDR3 sequence is CASSPPAHRNIQYF. The CDR3 bases are TGTGCCAGCTCACCACCGGCCCACAGAAACATTCAGTACTTC.

The chain uses TRBV11-3 and TRBJ1-1; D is ambiguous. Germline-derived CDR1 and CDR2 are SGHNT and YENEEA. This CDR3 has 20 amino acids. Trimming shortened V by 0 bases and J by 6 bases, and 29 bases separated the two germline ends. CDR3 loop: CASSLDPLGILQRSHSEAFF. CDR3 nucleotide sequence: TGTGCCAGCAGCTTAGATCCATTAGGTATTTTACAGCGGAGTCATTCTGAAGCTTTCTTT.

The chain couples TRBV20-1 to TRBJ2-1, with TRBD2 identical over 10 bases. The V segment lost 8 bases and the J segment 4 bases; nucleotides outside the gene matches: 5. The germline CDR1 and CDR2 sequences are DFQATT and SNEGSKA (reference sequence). This CDR3 comprises 13 residues. This CDR3 is CSLTSGMYNEQFF. CDR3 nucleotide sequence: TGCAGTTTAACTAGCGGGATGTACAATGAGCAGTTCTTC.

This clonotype was recorded a few times. This chain links TRBV7-8 with TRBJ2-4, with D maybe TRBD2 (5 bases). This CDR3 is built from 16 residues. Germline V gene sequence: CDR1 SGHVS, CDR2 FQNEAQ. The ends were cut back, 7 bases at V and 0 bases at J, with 16 bases in the middle. The CDR3 spells CASIATREPAKNIQYF. As DNA, the CDR3 is TGTGCCAGCATCGCCACTAGGGAACCAGCCAAAAACATTCAGTACTTC.

This clonotype was counted many times. V and J are TRBV20-1 and TRBJ2-5; no clear D gene. This CDR3 has 12 amino acids. The V end lost 3 bases, the J end lost 1 base, and 6 bases lay between the germline ends. Germline assignment: CDR1 DFQATT and CDR2 SNEGSKA (reference sequence). CDR3 bases: TGCAGTGCTAGGGCAGTCCAAGAGACCCAGTACTTC. Amino acid sequence: CSARAVQETQYF.

This chain connects TRBV18 to TRBJ2-6; D not certain. Germline assignment: CDR1 KGHSH and CDR2 LQKENI. This CDR3 has 12 residues. V was pared by 8 bases and J by 8 bases, with 10 bases between. CDR3 in amino acids: CASDSATNVLTF. CDR3 nucleotide sequence: TGTGCCAGCGACTCTGCGACCAACGTCCTGACTTTC. Drawing the rest from reference TRBV18 and TRBJ2-6, the complete variable domain is NAGVMQNPRHLVRRRGQEARLRCSPMKGHSHVYWYRQLPEEGLKFMVYLQKENIIDESGMPKERFSAEFPKEGPSILRIQQVVRGDSAAYFCASDSATNVLTFGAGSRLTVL.

The chain combines TRBV25-1 with TRBJ2-7; the match to TRBD2 covers 7 bases. This CDR3 comprises 14 residues. The junction had 10 bases not matched to a gene; V was cut back by 6 bases and J by 5 bases. In germline, CDR1 is MGHDK, CDR2 SYGVNS. In nucleotides, the CDR3 is TGTGCCAGCAGGGCCGGCGGGAGTTGGGACGAGCAGTACTTC. This sequence encodes CASRAGGSWDEQYF.

This clonotype was seen many times. This rearrangement joins TRBV4-3 to TRBJ2-2; 8 nucleotides match TRBD2. CDR1 is LGHNA, CDR2 YSLEER, per germline. The ends lost 11 bases at V and 1 base at J; junction bases unmatched: 12. The CDR3 totals 16 residues. CDR3 in DNA: TGCGCCGCTGGTTCCGGGCTAGCGGGGAACACCGGGGAGCTGTTTTTT. Translation: CAAGSGLAGNTGELFF.